The 4 T cell receptor beta chains in this list originate from one sample, sequenced in a study of T cell changes during pregnancy in multiple sclerosis. Clones were read by immunoSEQ multiplex PCR, and TCRdb kept only the in-frame ones, dropping some. The table includes under 50,000 clones, around 93% detected once. This material consisted of CD8+ T cells from peripheral blood mononuclear cells, taken in the first trimester of pregnancy. The source of these receptors is a female donor with multiple sclerosis, enrolled in a pregnancy study.

The CDR3 protein is CSVEGLAGAYNEQFF. The CDR3 nucleotides are TGCAGCGTTGAAGGACTAGCGGGAGCTTACAATGAGCAGTTCTTC. The V call is TRBV29-1, the J call TRBJ2-1; TRBD2 agrees at 12 bases. There are 15 residues in the CDR3. Losses at the gene ends were 1 base for V and 4 bases for J; bases not matched to a gene: 2. Germline-derived CDR1 and CDR2 are SQVTM and ANQGSEA.

CDR3 DNA: TGTGCCAGTAGTATAACTCTCTACAATGAGCAGTTCTTC. Protein product: CASSITLYNEQFF. V and J are TRBV19 and TRBJ2-1; D gene uncertain. CDR3 size: 13 residues. CDR1 and CDR2 (germline): LNHDA, SQIVND (reference sequence). Between the trimmed V and J ends, which lost 2 bases and 3 bases, there was a span of 5 bases.

This clone is categorized as medium-sized. The rearrangement uses TRBV7-8 and TRBJ1-5; TRBD1 might be the D (5 bases). From germline, CDR1 is SGHVS and CDR2 FQNEAQ. The CDR3 covers 15 residues. V was cut by 2 bases and J by 5 bases, with 13 bases left in between. The CDR3 coding sequence is TGTGCCAGCAGCTTACAGGGTACATTCGATCAGCCCCAGCATTTT. The encoded protein is CASSLQGTFDQPQHF.

The chain is built from TRBV7-8 and TRBJ1-5; 9 bases align to TRBD1. Looked up from germline, CDR1 is SGHVS and CDR2 is FQNEAQ. This CDR3 region has 17 residues. J lost 2 bases, V lost 2 bases, and 7 bases had no gene match. The CDR3 loop reads CASSLLGRQGGNQPQHF. CDR3 nucleotide sequence: TGTGCCAGCAGCTTACTAGGGCGACAGGGGGGCAATCAGCCCCAGCATTTT.